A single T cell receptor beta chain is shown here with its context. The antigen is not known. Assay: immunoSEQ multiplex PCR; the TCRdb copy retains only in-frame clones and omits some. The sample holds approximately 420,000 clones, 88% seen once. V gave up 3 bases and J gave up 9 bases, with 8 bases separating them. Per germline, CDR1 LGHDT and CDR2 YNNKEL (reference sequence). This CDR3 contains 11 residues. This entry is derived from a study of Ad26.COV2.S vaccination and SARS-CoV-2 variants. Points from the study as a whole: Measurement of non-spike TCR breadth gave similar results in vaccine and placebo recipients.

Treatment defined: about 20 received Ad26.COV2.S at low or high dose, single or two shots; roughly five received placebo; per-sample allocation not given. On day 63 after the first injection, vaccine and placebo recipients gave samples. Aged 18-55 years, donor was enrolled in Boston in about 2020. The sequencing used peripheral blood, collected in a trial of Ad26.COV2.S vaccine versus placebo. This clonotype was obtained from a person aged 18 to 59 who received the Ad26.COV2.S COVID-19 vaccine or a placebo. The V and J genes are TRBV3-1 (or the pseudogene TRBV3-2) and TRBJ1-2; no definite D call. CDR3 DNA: TGTGCCAGCAGCCAGGTAGGGCGCTACACCTTC. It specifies CASSQVGRYTF.